Listed below are T cell receptor beta chains from one sample, sequenced in a study of blood T cell repertoires in COVID-19. Libraries were prepared by immunoSEQ multiplex PCR; TCRdb keeps only in-frame clonotypes and omits some of them. The data show 250,000 to 300,000 clones, about 88% seen once. Sequenced: peripheral blood. These receptor sequences come from a woman aged 55-75 years with acute or convalescent COVID-19. Both conserved end residues are part of each CDR3. Fields, in order: clone size, D gene, J gene, V gene, CDR3 DNA, CDR3 protein. The D gene is left open where the match is weak. Expanded clones are given a class, and other clones once, few, many or no size at all.

clone_size: few; d_call: TRBD2; j_call: TRBJ2-7; v_call: TRBV6-5; cdr3_nt: TGTGCCAGCAGTTGGGGACTAGCGGGAAAGGCCGAGCAGTACTTC; cdr3_aa: CASSWGLAGKAEQYF
clone_size: .; d_call: .; j_call: TRBJ2-2; v_call: TRBV7-7; cdr3_nt: TGTGCCTGTGGGGGCACTGCCGCCGCGAACACCGGGGAGCTGTTTTTT; cdr3_aa: CACGGTAAANTGELFF
clone_size: .; d_call: .; j_call: TRBJ1-1; v_call: TRBV18; cdr3_nt: TGTGCCAGCTCACCACCGGGAGCCAACACTGAAGCTTTCTTT; cdr3_aa: CASSPPGANTEAFF
clone_size: .; d_call: .; j_call: TRBJ2-1; v_call: TRBV28; cdr3_nt: TGTGCCAGCAGTTCGGGAGAGTGGGAGCCCTCCTACAATGAGCAGTTCTTC; cdr3_aa: CASSSGEWEPSYNEQFF
clone_size: .; d_call: TRBD1; j_call: TRBJ2-5; v_call: TRBV2; cdr3_nt: TGTGCCAGCAGTCTCGACAGGGTATGGGGAGAGACCCAGTACTTC; cdr3_aa: CASSLDRVWGETQYF
clone_size: .; d_call: .; j_call: TRBJ2-1; v_call: TRBV29-1; cdr3_nt: TGCAGCGTTCCTGACTTCAAACTCGGGGACAATGAGCAGTTCTTC; cdr3_aa: CSVPDFKLGDNEQFF
clone_size: .; d_call: TRBD1; j_call: TRBJ1-6; v_call: TRBV2; cdr3_nt: TGTGCCAGCAGCGACAGGGTCGGAACCTATAATTCACCCCTCCACTTT; cdr3_aa: CASSDRVGTYNSPLHF
clone_size: .; d_call: TRBD1; j_call: TRBJ2-3; v_call: TRBV24-1; cdr3_nt: TGTGCCACCAGTGAAAGGGACAGGGGTTCAGATACGCAGTATTTT; cdr3_aa: CATSERDRGSDTQYF
clone_size: .; d_call: TRBD2; j_call: TRBJ2-1; v_call: TRBV3-1/TRBV3-2; cdr3_nt: TGTGCCAGCAGCCCTCGAACCGGGACTAGCGGGGACTACAATGAGCAGTTCTTC; cdr3_aa: CASSPRTGTSGDYNEQFF
clone_size: .; d_call: TRBD2; j_call: TRBJ2-5; v_call: TRBV24-1; cdr3_nt: TGTGCCACCAGTGACTCACTCGCGGGAGAGCGGGAGACCCAGTACTTC; cdr3_aa: CATSDSLAGERETQYF
clone_size: .; d_call: .; j_call: TRBJ1-2; v_call: TRBV28; cdr3_nt: TGTGCCAGCAGCGCTCCGGGACACCTGAACTATGGCTACACCTTC; cdr3_aa: CASSAPGHLNYGYTF
clone_size: .; d_call: .; j_call: TRBJ1-2; v_call: TRBV12-3/TRBV12-4; cdr3_nt: TGTGCCAGCAGCTACGATTACTATGGCTACACCTTC; cdr3_aa: CASSYDYYGYTF
clone_size: .; d_call: TRBD1; j_call: TRBJ1-4; v_call: TRBV27; cdr3_nt: TGTGCCAGCAGGCCCCCCGGCGGACAGGGGGCTGGTGAAAAACTGTTTTTT; cdr3_aa: CASRPPGGQGAGEKLFF
clone_size: .; d_call: .; j_call: TRBJ1-1; v_call: TRBV6-2/TRBV6-3; cdr3_nt: TGTGCCAGCAGTTCCCGGACAGCCGGCGTCGGGGAGGCTTTCTTT; cdr3_aa: CASSSRTAGVGEAFF
clone_size: few; d_call: TRBD2; j_call: TRBJ2-3; v_call: TRBV6-5; cdr3_nt: TGTGCCAGCAGTTACCTAGCGGGGGGGACAGATACGCAGTATTTT; cdr3_aa: CASSYLAGGTDTQYF
clone_size: .; d_call: .; j_call: TRBJ1-6; v_call: TRBV6-1; cdr3_nt: TGTGCCAGCAGTGATTACTGGGCTGATTCACCCCTCCACTTT; cdr3_aa: CASSDYWADSPLHF
clone_size: few; d_call: .; j_call: TRBJ1-1; v_call: TRBV2; cdr3_nt: TGTGCCAGCAGTGAACAGAGAGGCGGCATGAACACTGAAGCTTTCTTT; cdr3_aa: CASSEQRGGMNTEAFF
clone_size: few; d_call: TRBD1; j_call: TRBJ1-4; v_call: TRBV6-1; cdr3_nt: TGTGCCAGCAGTGAACGACAGGGGGCGGCTAATGAAAAACTGTTTTTT; cdr3_aa: CASSERQGAANEKLFF
clone_size: .; d_call: TRBD2; j_call: TRBJ2-1; v_call: TRBV11-2; cdr3_nt: TGTGCCAGCAGCTTGGAGCGGGAGGGCCGTAGTGAGCAGTTCTTC; cdr3_aa: CASSLEREGRSEQFF
clone_size: .; d_call: TRBD2; j_call: TRBJ2-2; v_call: TRBV4-3; cdr3_nt: TGCGCCAGCAGCCAGGGAGCGGGGGCCGCCGGGGAGCTGTTTTTT; cdr3_aa: CASSQGAGAAGELFF
clone_size: .; d_call: TRBD1; j_call: TRBJ2-2; v_call: TRBV19; cdr3_nt: TGTGCCAGTACCACGGGACAGGGTCGCACCGGGGAGCTGTTTTTT; cdr3_aa: CASTTGQGRTGELFF
clone_size: few; d_call: TRBD1; j_call: TRBJ1-6; v_call: TRBV18; cdr3_nt: TGTGCCAGCTCCTCCGGACAGGGGGGCAATTCACCCCTCCACTTT; cdr3_aa: CASSSGQGGNSPLHF
clone_size: .; d_call: .; j_call: TRBJ1-6; v_call: TRBV20-1; cdr3_nt: TGCAGTGCTAGTTTCCTCTCCTATAATTCACCCCTCCACTTT; cdr3_aa: CSASFLSYNSPLHF
clone_size: .; d_call: .; j_call: TRBJ2-1; v_call: TRBV9; cdr3_nt: TGTGCCAGCAGCGACCCGGGGGGCGCCCCCTACAATGAGCAGTTCTTC; cdr3_aa: CASSDPGGAPYNEQFF
clone_size: .; d_call: TRBD1; j_call: TRBJ1-2; v_call: TRBV30; cdr3_nt: TGTGCCTGGGCAGGGGGCCTGGGGGGCTACACCTTC; cdr3_aa: CAWAGGLGGYTF
clone_size: .; d_call: .; j_call: TRBJ2-7; v_call: TRBV28; cdr3_nt: TGTGCCAGCAGAGCCGGGACTGCGACCTACGAGCAGTACTTC; cdr3_aa: CASRAGTATYEQYF
clone_size: .; d_call: .; j_call: TRBJ1-1; v_call: TRBV15; cdr3_nt: TGTGCCACCAGCAGTATCCGGGGTGGGAACACTGAAGCTTTCTTT; cdr3_aa: CATSSIRGGNTEAFF
clone_size: .; d_call: .; j_call: TRBJ2-2; v_call: TRBV23-1; cdr3_nt: TGCGCCAGCAGTCTTCTCCCCCCACCTACGAACACCGGGGAGCTGTTTTTT; cdr3_aa: CASSLLPPPTNTGELFF
clone_size: .; d_call: .; j_call: TRBJ2-7; v_call: TRBV29-1; cdr3_nt: TGCAGCGTTCCTACAGGGTCCTCCTCCTACGAGCAGTACTTC; cdr3_aa: CSVPTGSSSYEQYF
clone_size: few; d_call: TRBD1; j_call: TRBJ1-3; v_call: TRBV7-2; cdr3_nt: TGTGCCAGCAGCTTAGTTCTGGGACAGGGGGCGCCGGGGCGAAGCACCATATATTTT; cdr3_aa: CASSLVLGQGAPGRSTIYF
clone_size: .; d_call: .; j_call: TRBJ1-2; v_call: TRBV30; cdr3_nt: TGTGCCTGGGACGACGGGAGGACTAACTATGGCTACACCTTC; cdr3_aa: CAWDDGRTNYGYTF
clone_size: .; d_call: .; j_call: TRBJ2-3; v_call: TRBV9; cdr3_nt: TGTGCCAGCAGCGTAGGAGGACTTAGAGAAGATACGCAGTATTTT; cdr3_aa: CASSVGGLREDTQYF
clone_size: few; d_call: TRBD2; j_call: TRBJ2-1; v_call: TRBV7-9; cdr3_nt: TGTGCCAGCAGCTTAGGCTCCGGGACTAGCGGGGGGCAGGGTACGTTCTTC; cdr3_aa: CASSLGSGTSGGQGTFF
clone_size: .; d_call: .; j_call: TRBJ1-1; v_call: TRBV5-1; cdr3_nt: TGCGCCAGCAGCTTGAGCCCCCCGACGGGCACTGAAGCTTTCTTT; cdr3_aa: CASSLSPPTGTEAFF
clone_size: .; d_call: TRBD2; j_call: TRBJ2-1; v_call: TRBV4-3; cdr3_nt: TGCGCCAGCAGCCTTTTTAGCGGGAGGGCCGTCAATGAGCAGTTCTTC; cdr3_aa: CASSLFSGRAVNEQFF
clone_size: .; d_call: .; j_call: TRBJ2-5; v_call: TRBV5-6; cdr3_nt: TGTGCCAGCAGCTTGGCTGGGCGCCAAGAGACCCAGTACTTC; cdr3_aa: CASSLAGRQETQYF
clone_size: once; d_call: .; j_call: TRBJ1-5; v_call: TRBV27; cdr3_nt: TGTGCCAGCAGTTCTAACAGGAATCAGCCCCAGCATTTT; cdr3_aa: CASSSNRNQPQHF
clone_size: .; d_call: .; j_call: TRBJ2-2; v_call: TRBV30; cdr3_nt: TGTGCCTGGACACTGCCTCCCTCCAACACCGGGGAGCTGTTTTTT; cdr3_aa: CAWTLPPSNTGELFF
clone_size: .; d_call: TRBD2; j_call: TRBJ2-3; v_call: TRBV5-4; cdr3_nt: TGTGCCAGCAGCTTGGGGCGGGAGGCTAGCACAGATACGCAGTATTTT; cdr3_aa: CASSLGREASTDTQYF
clone_size: .; d_call: TRBD1; j_call: TRBJ1-1; v_call: TRBV5-6; cdr3_nt: TGTGCCAGCAGCTTCCGGGACAGGTCCACTGAAGCTTTCTTT; cdr3_aa: CASSFRDRSTEAFF
clone_size: .; d_call: .; j_call: TRBJ1-5; v_call: TRBV19; cdr3_nt: TGTGCCAGTAGTATCCGGAGTGGGGAGTTCAATCAGCCCCAGCATTTT; cdr3_aa: CASSIRSGEFNQPQHF
clone_size: .; d_call: .; j_call: TRBJ1-2; v_call: TRBV5-4; cdr3_nt: TGTGCCAGCAGCTTGCCTGCAGGGCCGGTCTATGGCTACACCTTC; cdr3_aa: CASSLPAGPVYGYTF
clone_size: .; d_call: TRBD1; j_call: TRBJ1-1; v_call: TRBV5-5; cdr3_nt: TGTGCCAGCAGCCGCCCGACAGGGCCCACTGAAGCTTTCTTT; cdr3_aa: CASSRPTGPTEAFF
clone_size: .; d_call: .; j_call: TRBJ2-2; v_call: TRBV11-3; cdr3_nt: TGTGCCAGCACCTCTAGTAGGGGTGCCGGGGAGCTGTTTTTT; cdr3_aa: CASTSSRGAGELFF
clone_size: .; d_call: .; j_call: TRBJ1-5; v_call: TRBV7-8; cdr3_nt: TGTGCCAGCAGCTTAGACAGCGGTCAGCCCCAGCATTTT; cdr3_aa: CASSLDSGQPQHF
clone_size: .; d_call: .; j_call: TRBJ2-1; v_call: TRBV7-8; cdr3_nt: TGTGCCAGCAGCGGCTCCGGGCTAGCTTGGGGAATCGATGAGCAGTTCTTC; cdr3_aa: CASSGSGLAWGIDEQFF
clone_size: .; d_call: .; j_call: TRBJ2-6; v_call: TRBV5-1; cdr3_nt: TGCGCCAGCGCCGGAGTCTCTGGGGCCAACGTCCTGACTTTC; cdr3_aa: CASAGVSGANVLTF
clone_size: .; d_call: .; j_call: TRBJ1-2; v_call: TRBV3-1/TRBV3-2; cdr3_nt: TGTGCCAGCAGCCAAGAAGCCGATGACTATGGGTATGGCTACACCTTC; cdr3_aa: CASSQEADDYGYGYTF
clone_size: .; d_call: TRBD2; j_call: TRBJ2-1; v_call: TRBV6-5; cdr3_nt: TGTGCCAGCATTTCTAGCGGGACTTACAATGAGCAGTTCTTC; cdr3_aa: CASISSGTYNEQFF
clone_size: .; d_call: TRBD1; j_call: TRBJ1-3; v_call: TRBV10-3; cdr3_nt: TGTGCCATCAGTCCGGGACAGATTTCTGGAAACACCATATATTTT; cdr3_aa: CAISPGQISGNTIYF
clone_size: .; d_call: .; j_call: TRBJ1-5; v_call: TRBV5-6; cdr3_nt: TGTGCCAGCAGCGCCCGGGAGGGGTTCAATCAGCCCCAGCATTTT; cdr3_aa: CASSAREGFNQPQHF
clone_size: .; d_call: TRBD1; j_call: TRBJ1-1; v_call: TRBV7-9; cdr3_nt: TGTGCCAGCACCCCTACAGGGGTGAACACTGAAGCTTTCTTT; cdr3_aa: CASTPTGVNTEAFF
clone_size: .; d_call: TRBD1; j_call: TRBJ1-1; v_call: TRBV19; cdr3_nt: TGTGCCAGTAGTCCTATAACAGGGGGAGCGTCGAAGAACACTGAAGCTTTCTTT; cdr3_aa: CASSPITGGASKNTEAFF